The source of this T cell receptor beta chain is a study of relationships among human T cell subsets. Regarding the study as a whole: Th1, Th2 and regulatory T cells shared many CDR3 sequences. Over 50% of CD8+ cytotoxic sequences were in clones over 100 reads; regulatory and Th2 had few. V, D, J usage, CDR3 length and N-additions were similar across seven subsets.

The CDR3 has 14 amino acids. Trimming left V 3 bases short and J 2 bases short, with 10 bases between. Germline V CDR1 and CDR2: KGHSH, LQKENI. From mRNA, alpha and beta CDR3 regions were amplified using semiquantitative ARM-PCR. ARM-PCR used tagged nested gene-specific primers, then communal superprimers for exponential amplification. MiXCR, applied by TCRdb to the multiplex PCR reads, yields one record per CDR3 protein. The sample contains some 16,000 distinct CDR3 sequences, about 60% of which appear only once. This clonotype was counted a few times. Its antigen is currently unknown. V is TRBV18 and J is TRBJ2-5, with D maybe TRBD2 (5 bases). Specimen: total T cells sorted from blood. This clonotype originated in a man aged 35-49 years in good health. CDR3 DNA sequence: TGTGCCAGCTCACCGGGAAGGGAGCAAGAGACCCAGTACTTC. Its protein is CASSPGREQETQYF.